This T cell receptor (beta chain) emerged from a study of graft-versus-host responses after intestinal transplantation. Study-level background: Isolated intestinal, liver-intestinal, or multivisceral transplants had been given to the recipients.

Germline V lookup: CDR1 MNHEY, CDR2 SMNVEV (reference sequence). This CDR3 has 17 amino acids. V lost 3 bases, J lost 7 bases, and 12 bases stayed unmatched. The data were produced by immunoSEQ multiplex PCR, yet TCRdb's version contains in-frame clones alone and is incomplete. The table has roughly 45,000 clones, approximately 94% seen once. The sequencing used PBMCs, collected about 350 days after intestinal transplant. The sequence was collected from a human patient who received an intestinal transplant, so some T cells may come from the graft donor. The rearrangement joins TRBV27 to TRBJ1-4; 9 positions agree with TRBD1. CDR3 DNA: TGTGCCAGCAGTTTGGGACAGGGATTTTTCGAGGGTGAAAAACTGTTTTTT. It codes for CASSLGQGFFEGEKLFF. Based on the CDR3 plus reference TRBV27 and TRBJ1-4, the full variable domain is EAQVTQNPRYLITVTGKKLTVTCSQNMNHEYMSWYRQDPGLGLRQIYYSMNVEVTDKGDVPEGYKVSRKEKRNFPLILESPSPNQTSLYFCASSLGQGFFEGEKLFFGSGTQLSVL.